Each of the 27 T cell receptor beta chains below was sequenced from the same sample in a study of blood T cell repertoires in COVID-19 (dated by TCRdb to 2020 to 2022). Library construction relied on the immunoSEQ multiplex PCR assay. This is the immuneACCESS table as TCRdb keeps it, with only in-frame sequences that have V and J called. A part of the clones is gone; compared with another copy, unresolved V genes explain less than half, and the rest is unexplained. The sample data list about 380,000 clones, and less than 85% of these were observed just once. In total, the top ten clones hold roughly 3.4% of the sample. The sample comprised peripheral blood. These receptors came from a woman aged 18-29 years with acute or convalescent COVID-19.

As DNA, the CDR3 is TGTGCCAGTAGTTATACAGGGGTGTCGGAGCACGAGCAGTACTTC. Its translation: CASSYTGVSEHEQYF. The chain carries TRBV19 and TRBJ2-7, with 7 bases that match TRBD1. The CDR3 has 15 amino acids. V shed 5 bases, J shed 5 bases, and the junction held 12 bases outside the gene matches. Germline values: CDR1 LNHDA, CDR2 SQIVND (reference sequence).

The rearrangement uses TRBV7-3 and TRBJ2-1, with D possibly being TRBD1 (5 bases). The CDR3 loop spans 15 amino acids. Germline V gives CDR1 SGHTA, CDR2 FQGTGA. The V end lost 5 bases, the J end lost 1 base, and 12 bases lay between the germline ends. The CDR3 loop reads CASSLLTASYNEQFF. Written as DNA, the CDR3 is TGTGCCAGCAGCCTACTGACAGCGTCCTACAATGAGCAGTTCTTC.

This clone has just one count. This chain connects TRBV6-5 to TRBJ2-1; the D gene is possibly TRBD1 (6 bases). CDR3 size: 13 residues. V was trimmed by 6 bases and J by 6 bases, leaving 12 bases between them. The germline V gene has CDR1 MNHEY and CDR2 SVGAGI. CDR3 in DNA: TGTGCCAGCAGATATATACAGGGCAATGAGCAGTTCTTC. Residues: CASRYIQGNEQFF.

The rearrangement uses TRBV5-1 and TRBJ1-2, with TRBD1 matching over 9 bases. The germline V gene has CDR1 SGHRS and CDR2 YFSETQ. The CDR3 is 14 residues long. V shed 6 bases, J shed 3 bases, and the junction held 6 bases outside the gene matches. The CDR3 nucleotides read TGCGCCAGCACACCGGGACAGGGAGACTATGGCTACACCTTC. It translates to CASTPGQGDYGYTF.

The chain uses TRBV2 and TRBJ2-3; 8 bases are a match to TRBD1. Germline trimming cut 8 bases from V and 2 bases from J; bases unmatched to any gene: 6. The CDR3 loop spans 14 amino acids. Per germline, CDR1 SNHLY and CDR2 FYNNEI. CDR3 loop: CASFGTGVTDTQYF. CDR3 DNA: TGTGCCAGCTTCGGGACAGGAGTCACAGATACGCAGTATTTT.

The chain's CDR3 is CASSADREGEAFF. For the CDR3, the DNA is TGTGCCAGCAGCGCGGACAGGGAGGGTGAAGCTTTCTTT. This chain connects TRBV5-6 to TRBJ1-1; 8 bases fit TRBD1. Trimming cost V 4 bases and J 7 bases; bases outside gene matches: 6. Looked up from germline, CDR1 is SGHDT and CDR2 is YYEEEE. The CDR3 consists of 13 residues.

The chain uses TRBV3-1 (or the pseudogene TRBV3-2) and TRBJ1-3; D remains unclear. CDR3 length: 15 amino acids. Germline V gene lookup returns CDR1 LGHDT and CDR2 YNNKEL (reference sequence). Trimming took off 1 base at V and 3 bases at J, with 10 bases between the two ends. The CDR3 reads CASSQVPAFGNTIYF. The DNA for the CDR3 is TGTGCCAGCAGCCAAGTGCCAGCGTTTGGAAACACCATATATTTT.

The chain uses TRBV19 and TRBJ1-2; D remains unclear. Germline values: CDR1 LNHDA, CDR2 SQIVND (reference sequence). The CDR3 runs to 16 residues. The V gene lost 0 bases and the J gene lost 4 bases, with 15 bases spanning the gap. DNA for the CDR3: TGTGCCAGTAGTATAGATTTGGAAGCTCGGGGCTATGGCTACACCTTC. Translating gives CASSIDLEARGYGYTF.

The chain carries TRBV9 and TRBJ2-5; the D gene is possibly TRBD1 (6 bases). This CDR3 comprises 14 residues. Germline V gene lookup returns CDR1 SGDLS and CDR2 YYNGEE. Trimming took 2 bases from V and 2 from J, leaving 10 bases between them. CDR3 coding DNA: TGTGCCAGCAGCGTCAGGGACATTCAAGAGACCCAGTACTTC. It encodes CASSVRDIQETQYF.

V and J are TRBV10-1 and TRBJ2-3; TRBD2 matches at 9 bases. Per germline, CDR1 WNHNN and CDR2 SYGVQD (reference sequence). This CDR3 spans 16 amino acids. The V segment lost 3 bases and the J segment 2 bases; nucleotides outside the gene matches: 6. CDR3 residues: CASSDGGRDFTDTQYF. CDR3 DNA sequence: TGCGCCAGCAGTGACGGCGGGAGGGATTTCACAGATACGCAGTATTTT.

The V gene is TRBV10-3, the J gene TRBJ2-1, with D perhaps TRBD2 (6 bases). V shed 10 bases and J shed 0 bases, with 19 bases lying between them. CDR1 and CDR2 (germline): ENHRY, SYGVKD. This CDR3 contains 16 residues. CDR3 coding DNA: TGTGCCACCCAAATCTTCGACGGGAGCTCCTACAATGAGCAGTTCTTC. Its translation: CATQIFDGSSYNEQFF.

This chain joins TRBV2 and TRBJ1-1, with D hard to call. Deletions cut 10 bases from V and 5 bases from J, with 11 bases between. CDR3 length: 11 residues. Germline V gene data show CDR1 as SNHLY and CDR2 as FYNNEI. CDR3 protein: CAIPTGTEAFF. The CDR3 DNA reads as TGTGCCATCCCCACGGGGACTGAAGCTTTCTTT.

For the CDR3, the DNA is TGTGCCAGCAGTCGGACTAGCGGACCCACAGATACGCAGTATTTT. As protein: CASSRTSGPTDTQYF. The chain links TRBV6-5 to TRBJ2-3, with TRBD2 identical over 10 bases. CDR1 MNHEY and CDR2 SVGAGI come from the germline V gene. The junction had 4 bases not matched to a gene; V was cut back by 5 bases and J by 2 bases. The CDR3 contains 15 residues.

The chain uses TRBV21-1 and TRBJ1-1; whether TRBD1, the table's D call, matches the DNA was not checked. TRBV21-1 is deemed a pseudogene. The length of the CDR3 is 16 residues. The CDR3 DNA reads TGTGCCAGCAGCAAGGGATCAGGGGGGTTGAACACTGAAGCTTTCTTT. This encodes CASSKGSGGLNTEAFF.

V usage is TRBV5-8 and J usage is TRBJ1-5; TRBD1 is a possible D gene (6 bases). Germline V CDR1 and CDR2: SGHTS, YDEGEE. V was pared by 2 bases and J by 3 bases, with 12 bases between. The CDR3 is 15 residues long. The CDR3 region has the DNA TGTGCCAGCAGCTTATTCGACAGGATCAATCAGCCCCAGCATTTT. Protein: CASSLFDRINQPQHF. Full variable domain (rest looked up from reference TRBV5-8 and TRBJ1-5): EAGVTQSPTHLIKTRGQQATLRCSPISGHTSVYWYQQALGLGLQFLLWYDEGEERNRGNFPPRFSGRQFPNYSSELNVNALELEDSALYLCASSLFDRINQPQHFGDGTRLSIL.

The CDR3 DNA reads TGTGCCAGCAGTGTGGGGGTACAGGGGCGGAATGAGCAGTTCTTC. It is translated as CASSVGVQGRNEQFF. The V gene is TRBV2, the J gene TRBJ2-1, with 7 bases lining up with TRBD1. Germline-derived CDR1 and CDR2 are SNHLY and FYNNEI. The CDR3 sequence is 15 residues long. The V and J ends lost 4 bases and 7 bases, in that order; junction bases with no gene match: 10.

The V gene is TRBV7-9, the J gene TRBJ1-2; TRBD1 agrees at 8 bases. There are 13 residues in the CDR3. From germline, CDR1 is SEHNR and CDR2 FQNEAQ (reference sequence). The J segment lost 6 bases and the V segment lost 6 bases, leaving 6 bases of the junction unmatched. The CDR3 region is CASSYGQGDGYTF. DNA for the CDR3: TGTGCCAGCAGTTATGGACAGGGAGATGGCTACACCTTC.

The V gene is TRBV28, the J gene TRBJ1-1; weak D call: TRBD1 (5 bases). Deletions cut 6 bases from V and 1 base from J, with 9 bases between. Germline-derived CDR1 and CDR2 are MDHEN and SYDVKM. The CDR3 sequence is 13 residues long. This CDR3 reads CASSRQKNTEAFF. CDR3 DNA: TGTGCCAGCAGCCGACAGAAGAACACTGAAGCTTTCTTT.

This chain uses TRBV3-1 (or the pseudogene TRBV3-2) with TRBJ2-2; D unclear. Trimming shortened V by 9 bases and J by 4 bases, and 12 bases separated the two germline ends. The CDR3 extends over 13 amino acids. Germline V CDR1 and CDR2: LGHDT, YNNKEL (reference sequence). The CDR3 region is CASGQVGTGELFF. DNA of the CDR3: TGTGCCAGTGGGCAGGTGGGCACCGGGGAGCTGTTTTTT.

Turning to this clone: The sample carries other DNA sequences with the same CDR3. The CDR3 loop is CASSPDSGNQPQHF. For the CDR3, the DNA is TGCGCCAGCAGCCCGGACAGTGGCAATCAGCCCCAGCATTTT. V and J are TRBV5-1 and TRBJ1-5; maybe TRBD1 (6 bases). Germline CDR1 reads SGHRS; CDR2 reads YFSETQ. V dropped 4 bases and J dropped 2 bases, with 10 bases sitting between them. This CDR3 contains 14 residues.

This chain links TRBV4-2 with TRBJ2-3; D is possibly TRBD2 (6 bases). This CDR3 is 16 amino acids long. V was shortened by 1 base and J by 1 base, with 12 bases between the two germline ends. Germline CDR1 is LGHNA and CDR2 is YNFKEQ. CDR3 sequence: CASSQVTSSGTDTQYF. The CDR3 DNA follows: TGTGCCAGCAGCCAAGTCACTAGCTCAGGCACAGATACGCAGTATTTT.

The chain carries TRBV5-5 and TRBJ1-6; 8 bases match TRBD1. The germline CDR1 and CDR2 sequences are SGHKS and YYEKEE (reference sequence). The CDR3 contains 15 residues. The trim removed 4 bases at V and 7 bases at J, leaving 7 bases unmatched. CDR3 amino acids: CASSEDREGNSPLHF. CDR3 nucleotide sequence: TGTGCCAGCAGCGAGGACAGGGAGGGCAATTCACCCCTCCACTTT.

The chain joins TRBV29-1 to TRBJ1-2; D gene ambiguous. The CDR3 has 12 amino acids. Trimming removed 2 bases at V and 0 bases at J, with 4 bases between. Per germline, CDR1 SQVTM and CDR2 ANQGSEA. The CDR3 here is CSVEIANYGYTF. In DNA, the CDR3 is TGCAGCGTTGAAATCGCTAACTATGGCTACACCTTC. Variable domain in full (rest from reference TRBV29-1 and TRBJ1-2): SAVISQKPSRDICQRGTSLTIQCQVDSQVTMMFWYRQQPGQSLTLIATANQGSEATYESGFVIDKFPISRPNLTFSTLTVSNMSPEDSSIYLCSVEIANYGYTFGSGTRLTVV.

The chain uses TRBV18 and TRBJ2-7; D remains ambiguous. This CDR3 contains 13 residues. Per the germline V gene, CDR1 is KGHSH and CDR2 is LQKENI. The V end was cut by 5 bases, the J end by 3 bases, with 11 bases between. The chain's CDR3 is CASSSQTGYEQYF. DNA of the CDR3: TGTGCCAGCTCATCACAGACGGGCTACGAGCAGTACTTC.

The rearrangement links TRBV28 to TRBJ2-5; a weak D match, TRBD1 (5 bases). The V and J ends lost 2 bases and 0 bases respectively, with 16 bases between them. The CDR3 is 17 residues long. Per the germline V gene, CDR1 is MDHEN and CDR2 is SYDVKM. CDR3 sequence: CASSLNGAVRNQETQYF. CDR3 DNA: TGTGCCAGCAGTTTAAATGGGGCGGTCAGAAACCAAGAGACCCAGTACTTC.

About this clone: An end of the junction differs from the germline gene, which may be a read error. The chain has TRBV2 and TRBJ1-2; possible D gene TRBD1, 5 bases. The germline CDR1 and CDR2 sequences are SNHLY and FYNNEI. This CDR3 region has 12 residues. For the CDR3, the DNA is TGTGCCAGCAGTTCGTCCGGGACTAAATTACTCTTC. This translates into CASSSSGTKLLF.

CDR3 residues: CASSLPEGYEQYF. CDR3 sequence (DNA): TGCGCCAGCAGCTTGCCGGAGGGCTACGAGCAGTACTTC. The rearrangement links TRBV5-1 to TRBJ2-7, with a tentative D call TRBD2 (6 bases). Germline V gene sequence: CDR1 SGHRS, CDR2 YFSETQ. The CDR3 is made up of 13 amino acids. The V gene lost 1 base and the J gene lost 3 bases, with 8 bases spanning the gap.